This TCR beta chain emerged from a study of shared clonotypes between healthy human individuals (dated by TCRdb to 2018 to 2021). A note on the overall study: A couple of women and a few men aged 18 to 49 years were included in the cohort. For each donor, CD4 naive and CD4 memory were each run on three plates, CD8 naive on two plates, and CD8 memory on one plate. The study deeply sequenced blood TCR repertoires of roughly five healthy adults to estimate repertoire size and the extent of clonotype sharing between individuals. Different laboratories and diverse techniques were used to prepare libraries and sequence TCR repertoires, to increase sequencing depth and limit assay-specific biases. Each donor's leukapheresis produced roughly between roughly 0.85 and 9.5 billion PBMCs.

Concerning this clone: Its antigen remains unidentified. Base qualities are not recorded, but no much larger clone differs from it by a single base.

The donors were healthy, HIV-negative adults with no recently reported acute infections or vaccinations. All donors were Caucasian adults living in Nashville, Tennessee, USA. CD4+ T cells were enriched through magnetic negative selection, after which naive cells were positively selected on CD45RA and the remaining negative fraction served as the memory subset. Blood was collected by leukapheresis, and PBMCs were isolated by Ficoll-Histopaque density gradient centrifugation and then cryopreserved in liquid nitrogen vapor phase. Analytical flow cytometry was used to check the purity and quantity of every magnetically sorted T cell population. Genomic DNA was isolated from every sorted fraction and measured by UV absorbance on a Nanodrop 2000c. CDR1 and CDR2 are read off the germline V gene as MDHEN and SYDVKM. Compared with germline, V lacks 2 bases and J lacks 2 bases; bases without a gene match: 10. The CDR3 covers 19 residues, taking in both the cysteine and the phenylalanine. The DNA shown is the 57-base CDR3, in frame from base 1.

Using the deep immunoSEQ assay, TCR CDR3 regions were amplified from genomic DNA by multiplex PCR. Extracted genomic DNA from each cell subset was distributed evenly across all wells of several immunoSEQ 96-well plates, and each plate was treated as a replicate. For sorted subsets, approximately 210 ng genomic DNA, equal to tens of thousands of T cell genomes, was loaded into each replicate PCR. The purified libraries were quantified using a Qubit 3.0 fluorometer, sized with a Bioanalyzer 2100, and then quantified again using the KAPA Library Quantification kit. Every immunoSEQ 96-well plate was sequenced on a separate single-read 150-cycle Illumina NextSeq 550 flow cell. The authors processed their data as follows. Because only junctional sequences without quality scores were contained in the immunoSEQ output, filtering matching that applied to full-length reads could not be performed. To assign V/J genes and CDR3, sequences were annotated using PyIR, a Python wrapper for IgBLAST v1.9, with IMGT germline references. Reads with weak V/J assignments (E-value above 1e-6), missing CDR3, stop codons, out-of-frame junctions, or ambiguous translated residues were removed. A V3J clonotype was defined by an identical inferred V gene, J gene, and CDR3 amino acid sequence. Percentage overlap between repertoires was computed as shared unique clonotypes divided by the size of the smaller repertoire. Three approaches were used to assess repertoire richness: RTK rarefaction, the Chao1 estimator, and Recon v2.1 estimates of unobserved clonotypes. OLGA was used to compute generation probabilities for all TCRbeta clonotypes that the gDNA method yielded from a handful of donors. In TCRdb, the immuneACCESS table is reduced to in-frame sequences with V and J assigned. These tables do not hold every clone; where another copy was compared, an unresolved V gene accounts for under half, and the others remain unexplained. The V and J calls and clone size were taken over from that table, and D and trimming were inferred from the DNA. The sample table holds under 1,100,000 clones, of which approximately 68% were seen once. In total, the top ten clones hold roughly 1.5% of the sample.

The full study reports these points: Estimated clonotype richness was generally larger for naive than for memory subsets. Because the study included a small number of donors, the genetic and exposure-history diversity represented was limited. Sampling was restricted to blood, and TCR repertoires in tissues likely differ from the TCR repertoires found in blood. Pairwise subsampling led to the expectation that sequencing depth would affect the degree of clonotype sharing among donors. Even with the large sequencing depth, rarefaction of the sorted-subset datasets indicated that sequencing was incomplete. Higher generation probabilities were observed for clonotypes shared by all four sorted-subset donors than for non-shared clonotypes. Approximately 5% of naive CD4, more than 3% of naive CD8, approximately 2% of memory CD4, and around 0.4% of memory CD8 clonotypes were shared across several donors.

This TCR derives from a man younger than 30 in good health. The chain couples TRBV28 to TRBJ1-5; 12 bases in between match TRBD1. Sequencing was performed on memory CD4+ T cells sorted from blood. The cell subset or site label for this specimen denotes: CD45RA-negative fraction. The DNA sequence follows: TGTGCCAGCAGTTTAGGTAGGGACAGGGGGCGCGGGGGCAATCAGCCCCAGCATTTT. Translated, it reads CASSLGRDRGRGGNQPQHF.